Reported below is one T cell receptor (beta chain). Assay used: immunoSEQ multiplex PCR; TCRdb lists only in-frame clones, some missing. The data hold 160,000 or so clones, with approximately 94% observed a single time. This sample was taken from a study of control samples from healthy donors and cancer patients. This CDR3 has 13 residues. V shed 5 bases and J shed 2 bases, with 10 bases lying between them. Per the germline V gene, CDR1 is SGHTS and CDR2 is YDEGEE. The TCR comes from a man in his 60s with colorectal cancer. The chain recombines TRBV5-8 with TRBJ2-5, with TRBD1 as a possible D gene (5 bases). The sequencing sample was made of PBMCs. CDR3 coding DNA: TGTGCCAGCAGTAAAGGGGAACAAGAGACCCAGTACTTC. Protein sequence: CASSKGEQETQYF.